This TCR beta chain came from a study of T cell responses to AZD1222 COVID-19 vaccine. Of note for this clone: Its antigen is still unknown.

Study-wide findings and caveats: Targets within unmutated variant regions were reportedly found for nearly half of spike-specific TCRs. No day 14 peak samples; only post-peak repertoires were characterized. Among those given AZD1222, only five or six were seropositive at baseline.

Germline V CDR1 and CDR2: SGHRS, YFSETQ. J gave up 3 bases and V 0 bases, and 6 bases lay outside the gene matches. This CDR3 is built from 15 residues. Only in-frame clones appear in the TCRdb table, and some are missing; sequencing was by immunoSEQ multiplex PCR. Of around 130,000 clones in the sample, 87% were seen once. The chain links TRBV5-1 to TRBJ2-7; 7 bases are shared with TRBD1. The source is an adult in good health. The sample in question was peripheral blood, obtained on day 0 of AZD1222 vaccination. CDR3 protein: CASSLARGQNYEQYF. The DNA of the CDR3 is TGCGCCAGCAGCTTGGCCAGGGGACAGAACTACGAGCAGTACTTC.